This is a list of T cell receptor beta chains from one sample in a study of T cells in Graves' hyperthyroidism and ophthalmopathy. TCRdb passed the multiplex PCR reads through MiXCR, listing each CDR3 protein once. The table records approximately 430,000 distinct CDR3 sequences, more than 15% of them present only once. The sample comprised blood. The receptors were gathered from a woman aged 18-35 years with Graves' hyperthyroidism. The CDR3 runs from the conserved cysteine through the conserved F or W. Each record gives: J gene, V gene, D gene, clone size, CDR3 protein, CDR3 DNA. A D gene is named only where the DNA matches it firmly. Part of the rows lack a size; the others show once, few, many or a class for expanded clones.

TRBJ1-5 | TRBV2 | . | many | CASKIANQPQHF | TGTGCCAGCAAGATAGCGAATCAGCCCCAGCATTTT
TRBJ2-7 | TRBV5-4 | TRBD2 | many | CASSPFSGNYEQYF | TGTGCCAGCAGCCCGTTTAGCGGGAACTACGAGCAGTACTTC
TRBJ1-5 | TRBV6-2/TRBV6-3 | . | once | CASSDQGIGNQPQHF | TGTGCCAGCAGCGATCAGGGTATAGGCAATCAGCCCCAGCATTTT
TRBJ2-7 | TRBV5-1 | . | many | CASSLDDRYEQYF | TGCGCCAGCAGCTTGGACGATCGGTACGAGCAGTACTTC
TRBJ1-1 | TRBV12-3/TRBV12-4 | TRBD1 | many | CASSLAGQGSRTEAFF | TGTGCCAGCAGTTTAGCGGGACAGGGATCACGCACTGAAGCTTTCTTT
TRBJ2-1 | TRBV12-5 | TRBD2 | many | CASGSGPLAGVSYNEQFF | TGTGCTAGTGGTTCTGGCCCCTTAGCGGGGGTTTCCTACAATGAGCAGTTCTTC
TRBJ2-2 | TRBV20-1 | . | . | CSAPMRGNTGELFF | TGCAGTGCCCCTATGAGGGGGAACACCGGGGAGCTGTTTTTT
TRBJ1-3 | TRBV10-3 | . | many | CAISELLDGNTIYF | TGTGCCATCAGTGAGCTTCTAGATGGAAACACCATATATTTT
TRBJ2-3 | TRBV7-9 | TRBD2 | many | CASSLGGLYSDTQYF | TGTGCCAGCAGCTTGGGGGGACTATACTCCGATACGCAGTATTTT
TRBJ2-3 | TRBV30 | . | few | CAWSPAGTQYF | TGTGCCTGGAGTCCAGCGGGTACGCAGTATTTT
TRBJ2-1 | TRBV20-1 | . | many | CSAREGVWYNEQFF | TGCAGTGCTAGGGAGGGGGTTTGGTACAATGAGCAGTTCTTC
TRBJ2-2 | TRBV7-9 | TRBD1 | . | CASSLASLRDRGTGELFF | TGTGCCAGCAGCTTAGCGAGTCTCCGGGACAGGGGAACCGGGGAGCTGTTTTTT
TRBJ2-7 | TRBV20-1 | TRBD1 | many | CSADGQGHEQYF | TGCAGTGCGGATGGACAGGGCCACGAGCAGTACTTC
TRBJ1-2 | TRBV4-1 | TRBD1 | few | CASSQGGGTAGGGYGYTF | TGCGCCAGCAGCCAAGGAGGCGGGACAGCCGGGGGGGGCTATGGCTACACCTTC
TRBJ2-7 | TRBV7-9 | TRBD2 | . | CASSPVGGSFYEQYF | TGTGCCAGCAGCCCGGTGGGGGGGAGTTTCTACGAGCAGTACTTC
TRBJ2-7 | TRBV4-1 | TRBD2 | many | CASSQVSGGADEQYF | TGCGCCAGCAGCCAAGTTAGCGGGGGGGCTGACGAGCAGTACTTC
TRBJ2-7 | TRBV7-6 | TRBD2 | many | CARGGVISYEQYF | TGTGCCAGGGGAGGGGTTATCTCCTACGAGCAGTACTTC
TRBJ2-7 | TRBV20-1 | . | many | CSARGRVDEQYF | TGCAGTGCTAGGGGCAGGGTGGACGAGCAGTACTTC
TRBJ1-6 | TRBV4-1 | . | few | CASRPGPLLPLHF | TGCGCCAGCAGACCGGGACCTCTTCTTCCCCTCCACTTT
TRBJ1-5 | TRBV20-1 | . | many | CSAAEPGPWGNQPQHF | TGCAGTGCTGCTGAACCGGGCCCTTGGGGCAATCAGCCCCAGCATTTT
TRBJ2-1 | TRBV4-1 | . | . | CASSQVGKGLGEQFF | TGCGCCAGCAGCCAAGTGGGGAAGGGGCTCGGTGAGCAGTTCTTC
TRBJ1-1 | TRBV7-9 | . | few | CAQTPGDLNTEASF | TGTGCCCAGACGCCAGGCGATTTGAACACTGAAGCTTCCTTT
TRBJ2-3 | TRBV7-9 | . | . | CASTRRITDTQYF | TGTGCCAGCACAAGACGAATCACAGATACGCAGTATTTT
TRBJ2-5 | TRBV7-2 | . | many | CASSLVTSKETQYF | TGTGCCAGCAGCTTAGTGACCTCGAAAGAGACCCAGTACTTC
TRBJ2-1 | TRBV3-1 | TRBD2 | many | CASSQVDDGGSSSYNEQFF | TGTGCCAGCAGCCAAGTTGATGACGGGGGGTCCAGCTCCTACAATGAGCAGTTCTTC
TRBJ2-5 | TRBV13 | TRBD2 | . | CASSFQNSGGAETQYF | TGCGCCAGCAGCTTTCAGAATAGCGGGGGGGCAGAGACCCAGTACTTC
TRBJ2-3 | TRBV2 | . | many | CASTYDTDTQYF | TGTGCCAGCACCTATGACACAGATACGCAGTATTTT
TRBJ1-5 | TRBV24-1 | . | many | CATSDPKQGGKPRSNQPQHF | TGTGCCACCAGTGATCCAAAACAGGGAGGGAAGCCGAGGAGCAATCAGCCCCAGCATTTT
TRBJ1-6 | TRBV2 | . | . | CASRRRESPLHF | TGTGCCAGCAGGCGCAGGGAATCACCCCTCCACTTT
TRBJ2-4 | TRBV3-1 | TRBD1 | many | CASSQVRQGIAKNIQYF | TGTGCCAGCAGCCAAGTAAGACAGGGTATAGCCAAAAACATTCAGTACTTC
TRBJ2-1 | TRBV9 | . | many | CASSVGWDAYNEQFF | TGTGCCAGCAGCGTAGGGTGGGACGCCTACAATGAGCAGTTCTTC
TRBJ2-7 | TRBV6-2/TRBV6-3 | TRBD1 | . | CASSSRTGDYEQYF | TGTGCCAGCAGTTCTCGGACAGGAGACTACGAGCAGTACTTC
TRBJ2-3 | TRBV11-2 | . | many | CASSHRRTSTDTQYF | TGTGCCAGCAGCCATCGGAGAACTAGCACAGATACGCAGTATTTT
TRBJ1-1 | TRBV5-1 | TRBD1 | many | CASSRRQGDTEAFF | TGCGCCAGCAGCCGCCGACAGGGGGACACTGAAGCTTTCTTT
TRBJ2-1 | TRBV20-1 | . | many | CSAPSGYGGDSYNEQFF | TGCAGTGCTCCCTCGGGCTATGGCGGGGACTCCTACAATGAGCAGTTCTTC
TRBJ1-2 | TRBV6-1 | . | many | CASSERPGTYGYTF | TGTGCCAGCAGTGAACGTCCAGGGACCTATGGCTACACCTTC
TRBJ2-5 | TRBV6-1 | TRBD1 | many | CASSLPDRYQETQYF | TGTGCCAGCAGTCTCCCGGACAGGTACCAAGAGACCCAGTACTTC
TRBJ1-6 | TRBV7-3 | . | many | CASSRGVNNSPLHF | TGTGCCAGCAGCCGGGGGGTTAATAATTCACCCCTCCACTTT
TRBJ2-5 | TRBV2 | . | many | CASSDDPGQETQYF | TGTGCCAGCAGTGATGACCCGGGGCAAGAGACCCAGTACTTC
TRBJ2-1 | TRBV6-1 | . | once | CASSEGLGNNEQFF | TGTGCCAGCAGTGAAGGGTTGGGGAACAATGAGCAGTTCTTC